Below, one TCR beta chain is given with its context. Its antigen is currently unknown. The data belong to a study of T cell responses to AZD1222 COVID-19 vaccine. Some clones are missing from TCRdb's copy, which holds only in-frame ones; the method was immunoSEQ multiplex PCR. The sample shows around 100,000 clones, nearly 90% of them seen only once. Study observations and caveats: Only 5 or 6 AZD1222 recipients were seropositive at baseline. Nearly half of unique spike-specific TCRs reportedly avoided B.1.351 and B.1.1.7 mutated regions.

With 7 bases removed from V and 1 base from J, the gap between germline ends came to 11 bases. This CDR3 contains 14 residues. Germline CDR1 is LNHDA and CDR2 is SQIVND (reference sequence). The chain uses TRBV19 and TRBJ1-5; D call uncertain. The clonotype comes from an adult in good health. The sequenced sample was peripheral blood, obtained on day 0 of AZD1222 vaccination. CDR3 nucleotides: TGTGCCAGTAACCTAGGACGGAGCAATCAGCCCCAGCATTTT. Protein sequence: CASNLGRSNQPQHF.